This T cell receptor (beta chain) was obtained from a study of T cells after yellow fever vaccination. Looking at the study overall: Preparation of fractions with low cell numbers was performed using SMART-Seq v4 Ultra Low Input.

TCRdb passed the 5' RACE reads through MiXCR, listing each CDR3 protein once. The data show around 600,000 distinct CDR3 sequences, over 9% seen once. This clonotype was seen a handful of times. CDR1 is SGHNT, CDR2 YYREEE, per germline (reference sequence). Trimming removed 4 bases at V and 4 bases at J, with 8 bases between. There are 13 residues in the CDR3. The sample in question was PBMCs, obtained on the day of the yellow fever booster vaccination. V is TRBV5-4 and J is TRBJ2-2; D is unresolved. The receptor was isolated from a man aged 25 to 40 who received the YFV17D yellow fever vaccine. The chain's CDR3 is CASSISSTGELFF. In DNA form, the CDR3 reads TGTGCCAGCAGCATTAGCAGCACCGGGGAGCTGTTTTTT.